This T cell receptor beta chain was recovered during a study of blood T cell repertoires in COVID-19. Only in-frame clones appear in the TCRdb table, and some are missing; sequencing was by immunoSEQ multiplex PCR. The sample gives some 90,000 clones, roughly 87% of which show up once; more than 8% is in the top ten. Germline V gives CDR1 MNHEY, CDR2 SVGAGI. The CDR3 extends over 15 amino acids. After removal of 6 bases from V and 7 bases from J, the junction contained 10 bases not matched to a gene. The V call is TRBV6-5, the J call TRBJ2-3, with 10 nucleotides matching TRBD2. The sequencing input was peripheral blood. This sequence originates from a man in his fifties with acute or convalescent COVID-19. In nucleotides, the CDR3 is TGTGCCAGCAGGATTAGCGGGGGGAGCCCAAATACGCAGTATTTT. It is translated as CASRISGGSPNTQYF.